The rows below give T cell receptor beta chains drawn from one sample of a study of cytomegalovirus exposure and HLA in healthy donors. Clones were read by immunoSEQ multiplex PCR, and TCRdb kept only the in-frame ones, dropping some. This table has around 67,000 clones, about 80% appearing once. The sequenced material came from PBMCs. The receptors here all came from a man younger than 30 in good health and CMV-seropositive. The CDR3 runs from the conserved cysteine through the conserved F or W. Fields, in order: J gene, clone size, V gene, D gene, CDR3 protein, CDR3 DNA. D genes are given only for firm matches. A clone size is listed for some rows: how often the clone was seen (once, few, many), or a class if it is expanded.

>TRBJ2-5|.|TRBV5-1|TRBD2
CASSLGAGGWETQYF
TGCGCCAGCAGCCTGGGAGCGGGAGGCTGGGAGACCCAGTACTTC
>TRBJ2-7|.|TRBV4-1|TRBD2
CASSQTSGRVYEQYF
TGCGCCAGCAGCCAGACTAGCGGGAGAGTCTACGAGCAGTACTTC
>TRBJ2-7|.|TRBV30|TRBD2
CAWARGGLSYEQYF
TGTGCCTGGGCCCGGGGGGGATTATCCTACGAGCAGTACTTC
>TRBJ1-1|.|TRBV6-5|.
CASSYRGSWTEAFF
TGTGCCAGCAGTTACCGGGGGTCGTGGACTGAAGCTTTCTTT
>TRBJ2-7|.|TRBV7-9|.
CASSPRDKPYEQYF
TGTGCCAGCAGCCCACGAGACAAGCCCTACGAGCAGTACTTC
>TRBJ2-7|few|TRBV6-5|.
CATLRGGTYEQYF
TGTGCCACCCTTCGGGGAGGAACCTACGAGCAGTACTTC
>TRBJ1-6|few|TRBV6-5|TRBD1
CASSPDRVDSPLHF
TGTGCCAGCAGCCCCGACAGGGTGGATTCACCCCTCCACTTT
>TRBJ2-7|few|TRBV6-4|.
CASSPRWGREQYF
TGTGCCAGCAGCCCACGGTGGGGCCGGGAGCAGTACTTC
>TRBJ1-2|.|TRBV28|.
CASSFGGYGYTF
TGTGCCAGCAGTTTCGGAGGATATGGCTACACCTTC
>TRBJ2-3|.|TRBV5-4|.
CASSFVTDTQYF
TGTGCCAGCAGCTTTGTAACAGATACGCAGTATTTT
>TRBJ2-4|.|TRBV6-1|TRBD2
CASTPGGRAADIQYF
TGTGCCAGCACACCCGGCGGGAGGGCCGCTGACATTCAGTACTTC
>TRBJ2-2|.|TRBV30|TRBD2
CAWSASGRVNTGELFF
TGTGCCTGGAGTGCTAGCGGGAGGGTAAACACCGGGGAGCTGTTTTTT
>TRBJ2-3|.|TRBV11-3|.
CASSLGQADTQYF
TGTGCCAGCAGCTTAGGACAAGCAGATACGCAGTATTTT
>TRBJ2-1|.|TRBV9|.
CASSVDSLNNEQFF
TGTGCCAGCAGCGTGGACAGCCTGAACAATGAGCAGTTCTTC
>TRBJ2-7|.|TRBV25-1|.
CASSREGGEWSYEQYF
TGTGCCAGCAGTCGAGAGGGCGGGGAGTGGTCCTACGAGCAGTACTTC
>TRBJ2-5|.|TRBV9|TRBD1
CASSVEGGIGETQYF
TGTGCCAGCAGCGTAGAAGGGGGCATAGGAGAGACCCAGTACTTC
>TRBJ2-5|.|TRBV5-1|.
CASSYGTQETQYF
TGCGCCAGCAGCTACGGGACACAAGAGACCCAGTACTTC
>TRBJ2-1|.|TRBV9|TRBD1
CASSYPVRGQRNEQFF
TGTGCCAGCAGCTACCCCGTCAGGGGGCAGCGGAATGAGCAGTTCTTC
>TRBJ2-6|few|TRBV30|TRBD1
CAWSRTGAGANVLTF
TGTGCCTGGAGCAGGACAGGGGCTGGGGCCAACGTCCTGACTTTC